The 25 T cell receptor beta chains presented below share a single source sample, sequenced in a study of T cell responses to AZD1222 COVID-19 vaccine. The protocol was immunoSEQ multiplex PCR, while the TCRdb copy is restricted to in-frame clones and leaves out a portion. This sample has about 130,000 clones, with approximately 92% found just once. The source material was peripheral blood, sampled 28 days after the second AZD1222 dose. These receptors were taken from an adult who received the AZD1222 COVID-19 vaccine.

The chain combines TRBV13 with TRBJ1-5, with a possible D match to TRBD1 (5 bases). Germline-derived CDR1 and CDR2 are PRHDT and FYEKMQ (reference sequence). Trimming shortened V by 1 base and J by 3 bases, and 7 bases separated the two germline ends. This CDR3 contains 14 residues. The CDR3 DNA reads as TGTGCCAGCAGCTTAGCCAGGGACAATCAGCCCCAGCATTTT. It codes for CASSLARDNQPQHF.

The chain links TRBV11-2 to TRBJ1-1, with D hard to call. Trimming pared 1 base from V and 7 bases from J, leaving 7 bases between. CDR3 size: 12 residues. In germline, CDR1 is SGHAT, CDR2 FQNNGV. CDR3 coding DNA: TGTGCCAGCAGCTTAGGCCATATTGAAGCTTTCTTT. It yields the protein CASSLGHIEAFF. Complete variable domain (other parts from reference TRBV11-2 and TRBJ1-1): EAGVAQSPRYKIIEKRQSVAFWCNPISGHATLYWYQQILGQGPKLLIQFQNNGVVDDSQLPKDRFSAERLKGVDSTLKIQPAKLEDSAVYLCASSLGHIEAFFGQGTRLTVV.

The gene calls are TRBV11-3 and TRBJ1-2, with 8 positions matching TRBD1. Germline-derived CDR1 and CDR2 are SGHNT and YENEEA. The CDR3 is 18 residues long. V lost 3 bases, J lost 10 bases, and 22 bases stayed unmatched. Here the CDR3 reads CASSFLAGRAGGFFHYTF. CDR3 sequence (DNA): TGTGCCAGCAGCTTTCTCGCGGGGAGGGCAGGGGGCTTTTTCCACTACACCTTC.

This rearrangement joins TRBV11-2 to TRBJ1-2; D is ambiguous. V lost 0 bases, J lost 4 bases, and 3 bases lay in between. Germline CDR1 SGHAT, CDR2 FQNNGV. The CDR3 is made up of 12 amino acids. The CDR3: CASSLDSYGYTF. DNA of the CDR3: TGTGCCAGCAGCTTAGACAGCTATGGCTACACCTTC.

The CDR3 region has the DNA TGTGCCAGCGGACCCCTCTCGGGGGGAGACAATGAGCAGTTCTTC. Encoded protein: CASGPLSGGDNEQFF. The V call is TRBV27, the J call TRBJ2-1; 7 bases align to TRBD2. J gave up 5 bases and V 8 bases, and 12 bases lay outside the gene matches. CDR3 length: 15 residues. Germline CDR1 reads MNHEY; CDR2 reads SMNVEV (reference sequence).

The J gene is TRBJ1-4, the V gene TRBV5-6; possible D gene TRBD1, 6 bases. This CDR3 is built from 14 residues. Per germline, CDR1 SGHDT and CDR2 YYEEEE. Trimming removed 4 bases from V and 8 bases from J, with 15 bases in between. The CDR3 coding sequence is TGTGCCAGCAGCCCTGACAGGTTAGGGGAAAAACTGTTTTTT. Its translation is CASSPDRLGEKLFF.

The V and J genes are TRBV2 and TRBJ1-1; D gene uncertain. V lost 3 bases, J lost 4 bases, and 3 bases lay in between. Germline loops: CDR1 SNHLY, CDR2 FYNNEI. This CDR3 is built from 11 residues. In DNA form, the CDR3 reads TGTGCCAGCAGTGAGGCCACTGAAGCTTTCTTT. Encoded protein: CASSEATEAFF.

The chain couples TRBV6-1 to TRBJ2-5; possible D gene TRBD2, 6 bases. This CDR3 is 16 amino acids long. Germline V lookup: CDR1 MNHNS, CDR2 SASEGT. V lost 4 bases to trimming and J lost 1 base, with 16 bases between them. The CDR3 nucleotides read TGTGCCAGCAGTGCGCCCCGGGGGACCTTCCAAGAGACCCAGTACTTC. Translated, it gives CASSAPRGTFQETQYF.

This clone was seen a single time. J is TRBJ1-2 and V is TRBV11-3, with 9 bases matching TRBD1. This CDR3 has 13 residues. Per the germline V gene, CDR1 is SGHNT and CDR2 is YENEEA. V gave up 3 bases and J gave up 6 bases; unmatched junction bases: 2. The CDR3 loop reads CASSFGDRDGYTF. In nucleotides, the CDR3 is TGTGCCAGCAGCTTTGGGGACAGGGATGGCTACACCTTC.

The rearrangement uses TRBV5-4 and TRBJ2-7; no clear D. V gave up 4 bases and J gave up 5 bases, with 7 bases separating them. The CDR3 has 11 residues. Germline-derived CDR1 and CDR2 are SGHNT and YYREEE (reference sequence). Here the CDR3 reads CASSALNEQYF. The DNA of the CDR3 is TGTGCCAGCAGCGCCTTAAACGAGCAGTACTTC. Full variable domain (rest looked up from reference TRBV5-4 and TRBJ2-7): ETGVTQSPTHLIKTRGQQVTLRCSSQSGHNTVSWYQQALGQGPQFIFQYYREEENGRGNFPPRFSGLQFPNYSSELNVNALELDDSALYLCASSALNEQYFGPGTRLTVT.

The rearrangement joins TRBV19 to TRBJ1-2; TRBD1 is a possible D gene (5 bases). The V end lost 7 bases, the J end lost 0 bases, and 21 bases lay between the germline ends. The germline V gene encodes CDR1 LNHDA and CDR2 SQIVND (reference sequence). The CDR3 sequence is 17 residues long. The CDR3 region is CASNFQVGGSTNYGYTF. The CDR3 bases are TGTGCCAGTAATTTCCAGGTGGGGGGATCTACTAACTATGGCTACACCTTC.

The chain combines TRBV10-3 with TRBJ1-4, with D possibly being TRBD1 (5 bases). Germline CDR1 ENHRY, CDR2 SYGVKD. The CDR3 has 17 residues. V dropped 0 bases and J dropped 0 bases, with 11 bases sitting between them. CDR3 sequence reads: CAISESRQGPTNEKLFF. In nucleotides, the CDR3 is TGTGCCATCAGTGAGTCTCGGCAGGGTCCAACTAATGAAAAACTGTTTTTT.

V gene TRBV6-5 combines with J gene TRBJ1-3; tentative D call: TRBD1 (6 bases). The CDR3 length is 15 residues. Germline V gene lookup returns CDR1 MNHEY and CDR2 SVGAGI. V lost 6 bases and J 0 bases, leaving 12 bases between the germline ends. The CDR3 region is CASRTGWSSGNTIYF. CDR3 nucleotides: TGTGCCAGCAGGACAGGCTGGAGCTCTGGAAACACCATATATTTT.

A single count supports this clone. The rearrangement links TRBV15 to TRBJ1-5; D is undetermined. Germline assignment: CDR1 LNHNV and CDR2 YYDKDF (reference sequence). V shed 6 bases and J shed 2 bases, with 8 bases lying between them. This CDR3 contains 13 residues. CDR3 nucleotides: TGTGCCACCAGATTTGACGGCAATCAGCCCCAGCATTTT. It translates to CATRFDGNQPQHF.

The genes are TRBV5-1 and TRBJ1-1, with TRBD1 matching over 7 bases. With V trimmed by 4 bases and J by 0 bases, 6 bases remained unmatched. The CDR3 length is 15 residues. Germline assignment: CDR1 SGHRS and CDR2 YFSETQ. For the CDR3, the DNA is TGCGCCAGCAGCCCACCGACAGGGCTGAACACTGAAGCTTTCTTT. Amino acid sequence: CASSPPTGLNTEAFF.

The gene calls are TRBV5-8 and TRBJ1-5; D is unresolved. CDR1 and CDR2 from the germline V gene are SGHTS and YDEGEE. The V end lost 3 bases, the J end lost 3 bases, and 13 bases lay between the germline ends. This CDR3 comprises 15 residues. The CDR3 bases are TGTGCCAGCAGCTCCCTAGACATTCCCAATCAGCCCCAGCATTTT. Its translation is CASSSLDIPNQPQHF.

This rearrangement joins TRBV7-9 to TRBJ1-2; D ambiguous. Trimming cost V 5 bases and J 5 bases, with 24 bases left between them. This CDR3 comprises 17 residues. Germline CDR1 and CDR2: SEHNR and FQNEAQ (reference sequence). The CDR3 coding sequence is TGTGCCAGCAGCCAGTTGGGGAATTGGGTTAAGGAATATGGCTACACCTTC. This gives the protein CASSQLGNWVKEYGYTF.

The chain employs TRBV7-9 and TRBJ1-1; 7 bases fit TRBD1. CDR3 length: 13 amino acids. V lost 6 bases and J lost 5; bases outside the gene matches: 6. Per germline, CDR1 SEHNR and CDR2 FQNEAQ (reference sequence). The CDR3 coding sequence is TGTGCCAGCAGGATACAGGGGAGGACTGAAGCTTTCTTT. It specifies CASRIQGRTEAFF.

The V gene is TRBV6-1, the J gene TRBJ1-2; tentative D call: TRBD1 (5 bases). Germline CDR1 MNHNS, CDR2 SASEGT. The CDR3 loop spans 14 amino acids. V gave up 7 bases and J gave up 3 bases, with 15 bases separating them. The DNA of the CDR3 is TGTGCCAGCAAGGGGCCGGTAAGGTACTATGGCTACACCTTC. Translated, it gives CASKGPVRYYGYTF.

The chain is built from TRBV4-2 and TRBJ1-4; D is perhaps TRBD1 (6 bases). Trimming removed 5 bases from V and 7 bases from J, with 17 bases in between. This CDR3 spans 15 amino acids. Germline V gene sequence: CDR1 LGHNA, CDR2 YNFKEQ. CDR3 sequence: CASSKGDVDFEKLFF. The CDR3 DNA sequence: TGTGCCAGCAGCAAGGGGGACGTTGACTTTGAAAAACTGTTTTTT.

CDR3 amino acids: CASSIQGSGKSPLHF. In DNA, the CDR3 is TGTGCCAGTAGTATCCAGGGGTCGGGGAAGTCACCCCTCCACTTT. The rearrangement joins TRBV19 to TRBJ1-6; the D gene is possibly TRBD1 (6 bases). Trimming stripped 3 bases from V and 10 bases from J, with 16 bases between. This CDR3 is built from 15 residues. Germline CDR1 reads LNHDA; CDR2 reads SQIVND (reference sequence).

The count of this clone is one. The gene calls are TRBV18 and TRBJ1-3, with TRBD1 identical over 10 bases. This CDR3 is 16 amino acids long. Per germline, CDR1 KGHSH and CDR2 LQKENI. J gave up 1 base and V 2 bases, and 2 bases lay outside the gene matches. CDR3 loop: CASSPGTGESGNTIYF. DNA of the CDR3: TGTGCCAGCTCACCAGGGACAGGGGAGTCTGGAAACACCATATATTTT. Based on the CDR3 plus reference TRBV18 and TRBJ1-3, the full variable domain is NAGVMQNPRHLVRRRGQEARLRCSPMKGHSHVYWYRQLPEEGLKFMVYLQKENIIDESGMPKERFSAEFPKEGPSILRIQQVVRGDSAAYFCASSPGTGESGNTIYFGEGSWLTVV.

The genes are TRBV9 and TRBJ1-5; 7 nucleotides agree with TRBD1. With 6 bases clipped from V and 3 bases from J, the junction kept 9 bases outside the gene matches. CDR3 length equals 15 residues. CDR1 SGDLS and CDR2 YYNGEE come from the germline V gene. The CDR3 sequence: CASNRQGGDNQPQHF. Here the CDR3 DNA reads TGTGCCAGCAACCGACAGGGAGGGGACAATCAGCCCCAGCATTTT. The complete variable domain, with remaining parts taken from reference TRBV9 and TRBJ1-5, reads DSGVTQTPKHLITATGQRVTLRCSPRSGDLSVYWYQQSLDQGLQFLIQYYNGEERAKGNILERFSAQQFPDLHSELNLSSLELGDSALYFCASNRQGGDNQPQHFGDGTRLSIL.

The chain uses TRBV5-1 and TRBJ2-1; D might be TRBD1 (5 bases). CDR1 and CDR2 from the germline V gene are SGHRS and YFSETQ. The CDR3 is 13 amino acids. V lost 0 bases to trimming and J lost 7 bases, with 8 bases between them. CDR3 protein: CASSLGQQNEQFF. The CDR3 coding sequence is TGCGCCAGCAGCTTGGGACAGCAGAATGAGCAGTTCTTC.

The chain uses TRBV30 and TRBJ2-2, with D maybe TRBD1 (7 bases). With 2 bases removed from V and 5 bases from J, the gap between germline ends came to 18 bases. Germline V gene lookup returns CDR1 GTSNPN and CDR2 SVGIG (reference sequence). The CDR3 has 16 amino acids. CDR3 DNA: TGTGCCTGGAGTCCCCCGGACAGGAGGGGGACCGGGGAGCTGTTTTTT. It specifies CAWSPPDRRGTGELFF.